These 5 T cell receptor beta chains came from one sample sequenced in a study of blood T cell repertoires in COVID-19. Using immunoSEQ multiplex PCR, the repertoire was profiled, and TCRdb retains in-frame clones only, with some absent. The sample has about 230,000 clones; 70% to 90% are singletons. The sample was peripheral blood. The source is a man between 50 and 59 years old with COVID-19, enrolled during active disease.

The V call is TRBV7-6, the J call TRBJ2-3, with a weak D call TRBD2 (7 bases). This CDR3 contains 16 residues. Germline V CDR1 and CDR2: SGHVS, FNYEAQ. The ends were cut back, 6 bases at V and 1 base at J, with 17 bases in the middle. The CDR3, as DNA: TGTGCCAGCAGTTCCCCAACCGGGGGGCGCACAGATACGCAGTATTTT. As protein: CASSSPTGGRTDTQYF.

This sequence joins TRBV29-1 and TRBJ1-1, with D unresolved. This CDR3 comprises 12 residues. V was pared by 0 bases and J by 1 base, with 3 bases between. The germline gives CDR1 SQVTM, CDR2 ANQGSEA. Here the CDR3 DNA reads TGCAGCGTTGAAGATCGGAACACTGAAGCTTTCTTT. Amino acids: CSVEDRNTEAFF.

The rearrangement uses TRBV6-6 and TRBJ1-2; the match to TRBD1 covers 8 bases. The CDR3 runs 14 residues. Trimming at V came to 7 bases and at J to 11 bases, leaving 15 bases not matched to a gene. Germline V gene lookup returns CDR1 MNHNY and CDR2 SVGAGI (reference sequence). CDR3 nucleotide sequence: TGTGCCAGCACCCTCAAAAGGACAGGGCTGGATTACACCTTC. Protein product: CASTLKRTGLDYTF.

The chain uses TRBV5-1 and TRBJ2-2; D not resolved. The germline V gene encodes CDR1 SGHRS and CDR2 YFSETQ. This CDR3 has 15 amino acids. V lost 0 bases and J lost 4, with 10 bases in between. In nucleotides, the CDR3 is TGCGCCAGCAGCTTGGCACTTCTGAGCACCGGGGAGCTGTTTTTT. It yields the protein CASSLALLSTGELFF.

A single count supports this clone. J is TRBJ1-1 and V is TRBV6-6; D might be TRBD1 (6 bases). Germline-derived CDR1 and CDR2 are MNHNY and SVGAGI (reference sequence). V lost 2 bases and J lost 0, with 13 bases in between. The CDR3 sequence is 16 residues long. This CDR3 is CASSYQRTAMNTEAFF. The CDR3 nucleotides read TGTGCCAGCAGTTACCAAAGGACAGCGATGAACACTGAAGCTTTCTTT.